These 25 T cell receptor beta chains share one sample of origin, sequenced in a study of blood T cell repertoires in COVID-19. Produced via immunoSEQ multiplex PCR; TCRdb's table is partial and in-frame only. The sample includes more than 75,000 clones, 84% of them seen just once. The sequenced material came from peripheral blood. Receptors were obtained from a human donor in a cohort sampled during active COVID-19.

The V call is TRBV5-1, the J call TRBJ2-3; 8 bases fit TRBD2. The CDR3 covers 14 residues. CDR1 is SGHRS and CDR2 is YFSETQ in the germline V gene. The ends lost 3 bases at V and 4 bases at J; junction bases unmatched: 4. CDR3 protein: CASSSIAGSDTQYF. In DNA, the CDR3 is TGCGCCAGCAGCTCAATAGCGGGGTCAGATACGCAGTATTTT.

The V and J genes are TRBV25-1 and TRBJ1-4; D might be TRBD1 (5 bases). With 3 bases removed from V and 7 bases from J, the gap between germline ends came to 9 bases. CDR1 and CDR2 (germline): MGHDK, SYGVNS. This CDR3 contains 13 residues. This chain's CDR3 is CASSEPGSEKLFF. The CDR3 nucleotides read TGTGCCAGCAGTGAGCCAGGGTCTGAAAAACTGTTTTTT.

The rearrangement uses TRBV28 and TRBJ2-5, with D perhaps TRBD2 (6 bases). V was trimmed by 1 base and J by 5 bases, leaving 11 bases between them. CDR3 length: 14 amino acids. CDR1 is MDHEN and CDR2 is SYDVKM in the germline V gene. In DNA, the CDR3 is TGTGCCAGCAGTTTATTGCGCGGGGCGGAGACCCAGTACTTC. This gives the protein CASSLLRGAETQYF.

This clone was observed a few times. The chain recombines TRBV7-9 with TRBJ1-1; a possible D gene is TRBD1 (6 bases). The CDR3 is 13 residues long. Per the germline V gene, CDR1 is SEHNR and CDR2 is FQNEAQ (reference sequence). V dropped 6 bases and J dropped 1 base, with 9 bases sitting between them. The CDR3 protein is CASRGQRNTEAFF. The DNA of the CDR3 is TGTGCCAGCAGAGGACAGAGGAACACTGAAGCTTTCTTT.

As concerns this clone: The sample carries other DNA sequences with the same CDR3. This rearrangement joins TRBV7-9 to TRBJ1-1; D is ambiguous. Looked up from germline, CDR1 is SEHNR and CDR2 is FQNEAQ (reference sequence). The V end was cut by 2 bases, the J end by 3 bases, with 7 bases between. There are 13 residues in the CDR3. The CDR3, as DNA: TGTGCCAGCAGCTTACTCCGAGACACTGAAGCTTTCTTT. Translation gives CASSLLRDTEAFF.

The V gene is TRBV27, the J gene TRBJ1-5; perhaps TRBD1 as D (5 bases). Trimming removed 5 bases at V and 6 bases at J, with 14 bases between. The CDR3 has 14 amino acids. Per the germline V gene, CDR1 is MNHEY and CDR2 is SMNVEV (reference sequence). CDR3 region: CASSPSRVFQPQHF. The CDR3 DNA follows: TGTGCCAGCAGTCCGAGCAGGGTTTTTCAGCCCCAGCATTTT.

This clone was seen a single time. The chain joins TRBV19 to TRBJ2-6; 9 bases are shared with TRBD1. Germline V gene lookup returns CDR1 LNHDA and CDR2 SQIVND (reference sequence). Unmatched junction bases numbered 4, after V lost 1 base and J lost 0 bases. This CDR3 region has 18 residues. The CDR3 reads CASSIVGTGFSGANVLTF. DNA of the CDR3: TGTGCCAGTAGTATAGTCGGGACAGGGTTCTCTGGGGCCAACGTCCTGACTTTC.

In its sample, this clone was seen many times. Other DNA sequences in the sample encode the same CDR3. The chain links TRBV2 to TRBJ1-2; TRBD1 matches at 10 bases. Germline V CDR1 and CDR2: SNHLY, FYNNEI. The trim removed 7 bases at V and 7 bases at J, leaving 9 bases unmatched. This CDR3 has 14 amino acids. CDR3 loop: CASNTGTGAFGYTF. The CDR3 nucleotides are TGTGCCAGCAACACCGGGACAGGGGCCTTTGGCTACACCTTC.

The chain combines TRBV5-4 with TRBJ1-2, with unresolved D. Germline values: CDR1 SGHNT, CDR2 YYREEE (reference sequence). Trimming removed 4 bases at V and 1 base at J, with 14 bases between. The CDR3 length is 15 residues. The CDR3, as DNA: TGTGCCAGCAGCCTCCGTGTCTCCTTTAACTATGGCTACACCTTC. Translated: CASSLRVSFNYGYTF.

This rearrangement joins TRBV5-6 to TRBJ1-1; 8 bases fit TRBD1. V dropped 1 base and J dropped 6; count of bases not matched to a gene: 5. This CDR3 has 14 amino acids. Germline V CDR1 and CDR2: SGHDT, YYEEEE. CDR3: CASSLLSGGAEAFF. The CDR3 bases are TGTGCCAGCAGCTTGTTATCAGGGGGCGCTGAAGCTTTCTTT.

The chain combines TRBV12-3 or TRBV12-4 with TRBJ1-2; tentative D call: TRBD1 (5 bases). The germline V and J ends were trimmed by 4 bases and 4 bases, with 10 bases remaining between them. This CDR3 spans 13 amino acids. The CDR3 bases are TGTGCCAGCAGTTATGACAGCACCTATGGCTACACCTTC. This encodes CASSYDSTYGYTF.

The chain carries TRBV5-1 and TRBJ2-3; 16 nucleotides align to TRBD2. This CDR3 has 17 residues. Trimming cost V 3 bases and J 2 bases; bases outside gene matches: 3. CDR1 and CDR2 (germline): SGHRS, YFSETQ. CDR3 nucleotide sequence: TGCGCCAGCAGCTCCGGGACTAGCGGGGGGGCCACAGATACGCAGTATTTT. Protein product: CASSSGTSGGATDTQYF.

A word on this clone: In the same sample, other DNA sequences code for this CDR3. The chain joins TRBV18 to TRBJ1-1; possibly TRBD1 for D (5 bases). CDR3 length: 14 residues. V was trimmed by 6 bases and J by 4 bases, leaving 15 bases between them. Per germline, CDR1 KGHSH and CDR2 LQKENI. The CDR3 coding sequence is TGTGCCAGCTCGCCGGCAGGGCTGGGCACTGAAGCTTTCTTT. It translates to CASSPAGLGTEAFF.

V gene TRBV5-1 combines with J gene TRBJ2-7; possibly TRBD1 for D (6 bases). CDR3 length: 14 residues. CDR1 is SGHRS and CDR2 is YFSETQ in the germline V gene. Trimming left V 0 bases short and J 3 bases short, with 10 bases between. CDR3 region: CASSLAQGYYEQYF. The CDR3 bases are TGCGCCAGCAGCTTGGCCCAGGGGTACTACGAGCAGTACTTC.

This clone was picked up one time. The genes are TRBV7-8 and TRBJ1-2; TRBD1 is a possible D gene (5 bases). From germline, CDR1 is SGHVS and CDR2 FQNEAQ. The CDR3 contains 19 residues. V was pared by 1 base and J by 0 bases, with 21 bases between. The CDR3 region is CASSLEFVSAGHSNYGYTF. In DNA form, the CDR3 reads TGTGCCAGCAGCTTAGAGTTTGTTTCGGCAGGACATTCTAACTATGGCTACACCTTC. The whole variable domain, remainder taken from reference TRBV7-8 and TRBJ1-2, is GAGVSQSPRYKVAKRGQDVALRCDPISGHVSLFWYQQALGQGPEFLTYFQNEAQLDKSGLPSDRFFAERPEGSVSTLKIQRTQQEDSAVYLCASSLEFVSAGHSNYGYTFGSGTRLTVV.

The rearrangement uses TRBV3-1 (or the pseudogene TRBV3-2) and TRBJ1-5; D possibly corresponds to TRBD1 (5 bases). The germline V gene has CDR1 LGHDT and CDR2 YNNKEL (reference sequence). Deletions cut 5 bases from V and 3 bases from J, with 11 bases between. This CDR3 is built from 14 residues. The CDR3, as DNA: TGTGCCAGCAGCGGGGGGAGGTACAATCAGCCCCAGCATTTT. This sequence encodes CASSGGRYNQPQHF.

The chain recombines TRBV28 with TRBJ1-1; weak D call: TRBD1 (5 bases). The germline V gene encodes CDR1 MDHEN and CDR2 SYDVKM. The germline V and J ends were trimmed by 5 bases and 3 bases, with 13 bases remaining between them. This CDR3 is 14 amino acids long. CDR3 DNA sequence: TGTGCCAGCAGTCCCCTCGCCAGGGACACTGAAGCTTTCTTT. Residues: CASSPLARDTEAFF.

The chain carries TRBV10-3 and TRBJ1-1; D is possibly TRBD1 (6 bases). The CDR3 covers 14 residues. Per germline, CDR1 ENHRY and CDR2 SYGVKD. V gave up 6 bases and J gave up 5 bases, with 16 bases separating them. The CDR3 coding sequence is TGTGCCATCAGCTCTGGGGGGGGGCTGACTGAAGCTTTCTTT. Protein: CAISSGGGLTEAFF.

The chain has TRBV4-1 and TRBJ2-1; D gene unclear. This CDR3 comprises 14 residues. Germline V gene data show CDR1 as MGHRA and CDR2 as YSYEKL. The V end was cut by 4 bases, the J end by 1 base, with 8 bases between. The CDR3 DNA reads TGCGCCAGCAGCCCAGTGATTTCCTACAATGAGCAGTTCTTC. Its translation: CASSPVISYNEQFF.

V gene TRBV5-6 combines with J gene TRBJ2-2; 10 bases align to TRBD1. The V gene end was trimmed by 6 bases and the J gene end by 6 bases; junction bases not matched to a gene: 8. The CDR3 spans 15 residues. CDR1 and CDR2 from the germline V gene are SGHDT and YYEEEE. In nucleotides, the CDR3 is TGTGCCAGCACCGACAGGGGGCAATCACCCGGGGAGCTGTTTTTT. It codes for CASTDRGQSPGELFF.

This clone came up once. V usage is TRBV11-2 and J usage is TRBJ1-1; D possibly corresponds to TRBD1 (5 bases). Trimming removed 4 bases at V and 4 bases at J, with 16 bases between. The germline CDR1 and CDR2 sequences are SGHAT and FQNNGV. The CDR3 covers 15 residues. The CDR3 nucleotides are TGTGCCAGCAGCTACTCAGGGTTAACTGGCACTGAAGCTTTCTTT. Residues: CASSYSGLTGTEAFF.

This chain uses TRBV21-1 with TRBJ1-5; TRBD1 is the table's D call and was not checked against the DNA. TRBV21-1 is a documented pseudogene. The CDR3 is 18 residues long. The CDR3 protein is CASTYMEKQGAINQPQHF. In DNA form, the CDR3 reads TGTGCCAGCACCTATATGGAGAAACAGGGGGCTATCAATCAGCCCCAGCATTTT.

The sample holds a few counts of this clone. The chain has TRBV20-1 and TRBJ1-2, with unresolved D. The germline V and J ends were trimmed by 5 bases and 3 bases, with 7 bases remaining between them. Germline assignment: CDR1 DFQATT and CDR2 SNEGSKA (reference sequence). The CDR3 sequence is 11 residues long. The CDR3 nucleotides read TGCAGTGCTGATAGTGACTATGGCTACACCTTC. Its protein product is CSADSDYGYTF.

The chain joins TRBV10-3 to TRBJ2-1, with 14 bases aligning to TRBD2. CDR1 ENHRY and CDR2 SYGVKD come from the germline V gene. Losses at the gene ends were 7 bases for V and 9 bases for J; bases not matched to a gene: 8. CDR3 length: 15 residues. The CDR3 region is CAIKPTSGGAGEQFF. Written as DNA, the CDR3 is TGTGCCATCAAACCGACTAGCGGGGGGGCCGGTGAGCAGTTCTTC.

V and J are TRBV11-3 and TRBJ2-7; 9 nucleotides align to TRBD1. Germline V gene lookup returns CDR1 SGHNT and CDR2 YENEEA. V was clipped by 5 bases and J by 3 bases; unmatched bases: 17. The CDR3 loop spans 18 amino acids. The CDR3 loop reads CASSPSFTGDRDFYEQYF. In nucleotides, the CDR3 is TGTGCCAGCAGCCCATCATTTACTGGGGACAGGGACTTCTACGAGCAGTACTTC.